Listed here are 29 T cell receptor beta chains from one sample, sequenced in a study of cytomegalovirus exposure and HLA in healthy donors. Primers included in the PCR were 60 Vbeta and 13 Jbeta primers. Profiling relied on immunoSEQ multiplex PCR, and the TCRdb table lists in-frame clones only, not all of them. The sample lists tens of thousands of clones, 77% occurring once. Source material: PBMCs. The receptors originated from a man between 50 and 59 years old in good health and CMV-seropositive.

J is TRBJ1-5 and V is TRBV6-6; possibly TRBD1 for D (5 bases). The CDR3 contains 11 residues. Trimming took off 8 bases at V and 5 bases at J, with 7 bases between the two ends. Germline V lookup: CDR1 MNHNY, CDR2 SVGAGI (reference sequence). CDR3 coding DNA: TGTGCCAGCGGGGGGGATCAGCCCCAGCATTTT. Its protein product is CASGGDQPQHF.

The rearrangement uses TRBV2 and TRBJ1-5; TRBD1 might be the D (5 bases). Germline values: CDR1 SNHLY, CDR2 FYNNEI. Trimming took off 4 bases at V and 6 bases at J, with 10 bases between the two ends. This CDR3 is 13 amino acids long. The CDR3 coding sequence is TGTGCCAGCAGTGGGCAGGGAGGTCAGCCCCAGCATTTT. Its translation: CASSGQGGQPQHF. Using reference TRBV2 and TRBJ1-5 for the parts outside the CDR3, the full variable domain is EPEVTQTPSHQVTQMGQEVILRCVPISNHLYFYWYRQILGQKVEFLVSFYNNEISEKSEIFDDQFSVERPDGSNFTLKIRSTKLEDSAMYFCASSGQGGQPQHFGDGTRLSIL.

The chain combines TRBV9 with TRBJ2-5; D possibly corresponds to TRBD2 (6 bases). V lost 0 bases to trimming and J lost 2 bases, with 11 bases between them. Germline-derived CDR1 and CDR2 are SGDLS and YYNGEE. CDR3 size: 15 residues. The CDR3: CASSVGAGPQETQYF. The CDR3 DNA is TGTGCCAGCAGCGTAGGGGCGGGACCACAAGAGACCCAGTACTTC.

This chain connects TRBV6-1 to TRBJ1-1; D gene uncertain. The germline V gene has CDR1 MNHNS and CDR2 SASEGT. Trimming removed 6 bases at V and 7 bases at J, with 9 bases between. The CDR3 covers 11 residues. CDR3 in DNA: TGTGCCAGCAGCCCCCTACTTGAAGCTTTCTTT. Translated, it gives CASSPLLEAFF.

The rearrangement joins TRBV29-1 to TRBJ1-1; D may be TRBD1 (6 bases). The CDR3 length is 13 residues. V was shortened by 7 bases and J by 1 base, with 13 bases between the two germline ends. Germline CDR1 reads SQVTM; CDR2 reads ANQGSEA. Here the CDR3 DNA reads TGCAGCGGTGCCCAGACAGGGAACACTGAAGCTTTCTTT. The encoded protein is CSGAQTGNTEAFF. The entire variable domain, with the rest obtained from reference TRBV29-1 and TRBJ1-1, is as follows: SAVISQKPSRDICQRGTSLTIQCQVDSQVTMMFWYRQQPGQSLTLIATANQGSEATYESGFVIDKFPISRPNLTFSTLTVSNMSPEDSSIYLCSGAQTGNTEAFFGQGTRLTVV.

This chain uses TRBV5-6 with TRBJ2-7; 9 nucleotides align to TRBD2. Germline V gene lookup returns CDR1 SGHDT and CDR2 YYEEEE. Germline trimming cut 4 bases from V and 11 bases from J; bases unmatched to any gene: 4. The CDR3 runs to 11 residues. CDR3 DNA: TGTGCCAGCAGCAATAGCGGGAGTGAGTACTTC. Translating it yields CASSNSGSEYF.

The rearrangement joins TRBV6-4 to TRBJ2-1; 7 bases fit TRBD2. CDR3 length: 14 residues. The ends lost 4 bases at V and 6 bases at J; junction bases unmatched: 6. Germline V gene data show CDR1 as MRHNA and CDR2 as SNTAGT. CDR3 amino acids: CASSAISGGNEQFF. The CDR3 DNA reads TGTGCCAGCAGTGCCATCTCGGGGGGCAATGAGCAGTTCTTC.

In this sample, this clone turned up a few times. The chain's CDR3 is CASSPTYSGRATDTQYF. The CDR3 DNA reads as TGTGCCAGCAGCCCCACCTATAGCGGGAGGGCCACAGATACGCAGTATTTT. This chain uses TRBV9 with TRBJ2-3, with TRBD2 matching 11 bases. The CDR3 sequence is 17 residues long. The junction had 9 bases not matched to a gene; V was cut back by 4 bases and J by 2 bases. The germline V gene has CDR1 SGDLS and CDR2 YYNGEE.

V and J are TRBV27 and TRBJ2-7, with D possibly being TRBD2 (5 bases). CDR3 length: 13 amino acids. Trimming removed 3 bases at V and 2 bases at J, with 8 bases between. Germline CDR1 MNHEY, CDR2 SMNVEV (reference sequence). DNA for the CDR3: TGTGCCAGCAGTTTTGAGGGTCCCTACGAGCAGTACTTC. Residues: CASSFEGPYEQYF.

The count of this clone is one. The CDR3 nucleotides are TGTGCCAGCAGCCAAGTCCAGACAGGCTACAATGAGCAGTTCTTC. Protein sequence: CASSQVQTGYNEQFF. This sequence joins TRBV14 and TRBJ2-1, with D possibly TRBD1 on 6 matching bases. Germline loops: CDR1 SGHDN, CDR2 FVKESK. Deletions cut 1 base from V and 3 bases from J, with 10 bases between. CDR3 length: 15 amino acids. Combining the CDR3 with reference TRBV14 and TRBJ2-1 gives the whole variable domain EAGVTQFPSHSVIEKGQTVTLRCDPISGHDNLYWYRRVMGKEIKFLLHFVKESKQDESGMPNNRFLAERTGGTYSTLKVQPAELEDSGVYFCASSQVQTGYNEQFFGPGTRLTVL.

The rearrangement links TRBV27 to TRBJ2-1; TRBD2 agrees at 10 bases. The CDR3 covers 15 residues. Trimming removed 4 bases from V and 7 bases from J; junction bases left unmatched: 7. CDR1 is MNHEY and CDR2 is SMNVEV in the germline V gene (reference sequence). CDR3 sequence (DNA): TGTGCCAGCAGTTGGTCTAGCGGGAGTGTGAATGAGCAGTTCTTC. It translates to CASSWSSGSVNEQFF.

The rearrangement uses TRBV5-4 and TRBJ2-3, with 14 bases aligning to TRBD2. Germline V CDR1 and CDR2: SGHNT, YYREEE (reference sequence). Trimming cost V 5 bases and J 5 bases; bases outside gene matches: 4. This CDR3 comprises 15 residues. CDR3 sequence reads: CASRAGTSGRDTQYF. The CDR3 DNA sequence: TGTGCCAGCAGGGCCGGGACTAGCGGGAGAGATACGCAGTATTTT.

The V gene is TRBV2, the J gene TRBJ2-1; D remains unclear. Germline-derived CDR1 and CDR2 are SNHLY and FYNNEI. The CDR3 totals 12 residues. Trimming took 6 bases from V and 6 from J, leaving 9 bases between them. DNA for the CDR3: TGTGCCAGCAGGTCTAGTACCAATGAGCAGTTCTTC. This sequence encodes CASRSSTNEQFF. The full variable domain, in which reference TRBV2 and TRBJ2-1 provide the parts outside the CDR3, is EPEVTQTPSHQVTQMGQEVILRCVPISNHLYFYWYRQILGQKVEFLVSFYNNEISEKSEIFDDQFSVERPDGSNFTLKIRSTKLEDSAMYFCASRSSTNEQFFGPGTRLTVL.

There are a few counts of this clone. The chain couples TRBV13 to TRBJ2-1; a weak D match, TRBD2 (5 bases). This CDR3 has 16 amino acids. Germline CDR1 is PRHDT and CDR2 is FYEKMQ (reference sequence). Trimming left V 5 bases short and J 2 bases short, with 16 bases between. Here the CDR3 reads CASSLPGLATYNEQFF. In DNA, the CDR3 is TGTGCCAGCAGCCTCCCCGGGCTAGCCACCTACAATGAGCAGTTCTTC. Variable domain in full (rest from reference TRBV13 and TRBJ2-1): AAGVIQSPRHLIKEKRETATLKCYPIPRHDTVYWYQQGPGQDPQFLISFYEKMQSDKGSIPDRFSAQQFSDYHSELNMSSLELGDSALYFCASSLPGLATYNEQFFGPGTRLTVL.

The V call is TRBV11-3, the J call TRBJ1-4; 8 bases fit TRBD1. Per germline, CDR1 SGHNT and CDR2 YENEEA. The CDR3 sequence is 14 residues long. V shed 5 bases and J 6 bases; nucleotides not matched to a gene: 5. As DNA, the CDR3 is TGTGCCAGCAGCCCCGACAGGGGTTATGAAAAACTGTTTTTT. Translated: CASSPDRGYEKLFF.

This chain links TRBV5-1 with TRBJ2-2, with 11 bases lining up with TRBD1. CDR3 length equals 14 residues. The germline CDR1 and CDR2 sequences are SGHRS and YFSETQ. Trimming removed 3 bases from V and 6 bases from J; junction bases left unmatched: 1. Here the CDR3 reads CASSSGQGAGELFF. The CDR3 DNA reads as TGCGCCAGCAGCTCGGGACAGGGGGCCGGGGAGCTGTTTTTT.

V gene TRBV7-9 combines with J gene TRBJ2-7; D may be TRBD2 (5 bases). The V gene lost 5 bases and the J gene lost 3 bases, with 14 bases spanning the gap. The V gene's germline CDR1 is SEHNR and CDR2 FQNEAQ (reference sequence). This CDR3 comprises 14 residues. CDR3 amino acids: CASSEALSGYEQYF. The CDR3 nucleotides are TGTGCCAGCAGCGAAGCCCTAAGCGGCTACGAGCAGTACTTC.

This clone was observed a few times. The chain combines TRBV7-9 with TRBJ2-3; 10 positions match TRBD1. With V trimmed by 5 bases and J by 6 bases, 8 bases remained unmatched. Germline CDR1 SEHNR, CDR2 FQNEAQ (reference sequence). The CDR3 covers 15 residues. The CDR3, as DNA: TGTGCCAGCAGCCTATTGGGACAGGGGTCCGATACGCAGTATTTT. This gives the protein CASSLLGQGSDTQYF.

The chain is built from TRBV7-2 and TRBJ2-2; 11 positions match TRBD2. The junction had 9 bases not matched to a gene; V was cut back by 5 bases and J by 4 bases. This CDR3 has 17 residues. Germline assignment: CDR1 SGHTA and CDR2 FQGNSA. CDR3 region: CASSPIAGGPVTGELFF. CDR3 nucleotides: TGTGCCAGCAGCCCCATAGCGGGAGGGCCGGTCACCGGGGAGCTGTTTTTT.

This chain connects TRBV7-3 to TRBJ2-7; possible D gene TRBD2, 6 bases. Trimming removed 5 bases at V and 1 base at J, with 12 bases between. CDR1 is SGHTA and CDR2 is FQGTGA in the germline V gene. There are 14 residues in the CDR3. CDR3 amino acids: CASSKVSGSYEQYF. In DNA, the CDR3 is TGTGCCAGCAGCAAAGTTAGCGGATCCTACGAGCAGTACTTC.

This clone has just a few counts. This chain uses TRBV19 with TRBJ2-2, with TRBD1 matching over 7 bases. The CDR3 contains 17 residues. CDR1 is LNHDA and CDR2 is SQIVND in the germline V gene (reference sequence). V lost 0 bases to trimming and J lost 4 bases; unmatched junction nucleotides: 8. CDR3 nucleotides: TGTGCCAGTAGTATAGACCGGACAGGCGTAGGCACCGGGGAGCTGTTTTTT. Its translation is CASSIDRTGVGTGELFF.

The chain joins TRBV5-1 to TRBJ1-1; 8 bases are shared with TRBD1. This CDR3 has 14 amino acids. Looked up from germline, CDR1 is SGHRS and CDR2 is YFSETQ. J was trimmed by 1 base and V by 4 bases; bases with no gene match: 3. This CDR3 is CASSRGTGNTEAFF. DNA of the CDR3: TGCGCCAGCAGCAGAGGGACAGGGAACACTGAAGCTTTCTTT.

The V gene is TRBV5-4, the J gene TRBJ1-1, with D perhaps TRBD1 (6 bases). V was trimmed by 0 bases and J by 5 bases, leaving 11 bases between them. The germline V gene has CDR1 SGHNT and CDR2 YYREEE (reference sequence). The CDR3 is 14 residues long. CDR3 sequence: CASSLAGQRTEAFF. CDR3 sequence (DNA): TGTGCCAGCAGCTTGGCCGGACAGAGAACTGAAGCTTTCTTT.

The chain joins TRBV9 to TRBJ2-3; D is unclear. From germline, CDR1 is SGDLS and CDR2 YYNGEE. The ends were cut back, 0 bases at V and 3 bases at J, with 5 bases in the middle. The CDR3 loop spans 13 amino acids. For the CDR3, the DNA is TGTGCCAGCAGCGTAGTATTAACAGATACGCAGTATTTT. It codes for CASSVVLTDTQYF.

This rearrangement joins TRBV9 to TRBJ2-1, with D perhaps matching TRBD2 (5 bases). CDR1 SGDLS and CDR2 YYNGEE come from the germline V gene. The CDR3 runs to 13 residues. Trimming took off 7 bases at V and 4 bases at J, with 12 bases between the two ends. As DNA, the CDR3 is TGTGCCAGCCAGCCGGGGTCATACAATGAGCAGTTCTTC. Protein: CASQPGSYNEQFF. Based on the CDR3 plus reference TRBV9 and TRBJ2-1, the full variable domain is DSGVTQTPKHLITATGQRVTLRCSPRSGDLSVYWYQQSLDQGLQFLIQYYNGEERAKGNILERFSAQQFPDLHSELNLSSLELGDSALYFCASQPGSYNEQFFGPGTRLTVL.

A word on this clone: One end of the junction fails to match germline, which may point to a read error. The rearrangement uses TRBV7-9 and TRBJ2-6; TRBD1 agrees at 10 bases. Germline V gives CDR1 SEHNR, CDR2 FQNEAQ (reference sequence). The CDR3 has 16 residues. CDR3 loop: CASSTGTGARANGLTF. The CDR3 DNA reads TGTGCCAGCAGCACCGGGACAGGGGCCAGGGCCAACGGCCTGACTTTC.

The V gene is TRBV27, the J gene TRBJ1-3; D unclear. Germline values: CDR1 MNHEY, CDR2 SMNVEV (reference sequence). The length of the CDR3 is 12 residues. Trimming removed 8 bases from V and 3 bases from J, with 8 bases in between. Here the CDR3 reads CASGMIGNTIYF. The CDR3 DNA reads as TGTGCCAGCGGCATGATTGGAAACACCATATATTTT.

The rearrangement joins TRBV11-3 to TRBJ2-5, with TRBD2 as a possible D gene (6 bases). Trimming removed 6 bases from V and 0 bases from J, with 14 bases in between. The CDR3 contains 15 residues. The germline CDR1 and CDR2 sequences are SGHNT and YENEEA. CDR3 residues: CASSRLEQDQETQYF. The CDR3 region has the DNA TGTGCCAGCAGTCGACTAGAACAGGACCAAGAGACCCAGTACTTC.

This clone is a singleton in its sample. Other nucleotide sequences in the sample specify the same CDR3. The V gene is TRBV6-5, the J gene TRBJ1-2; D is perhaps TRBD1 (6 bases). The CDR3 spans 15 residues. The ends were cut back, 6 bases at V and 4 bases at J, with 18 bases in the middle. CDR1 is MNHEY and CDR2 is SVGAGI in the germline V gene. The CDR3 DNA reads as TGTGCCAGCAGGTCCTCCACGGGGGGCTTCTATGGCTACACCTTC. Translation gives CASRSSTGGFYGYTF.